This T cell receptor beta chain was recorded in a study of tumor-infiltrating lymphocytes in primary liver carcinoma. Across the study: Roughly 3.65 to 7.13 million productive TCRbeta reads were obtained per sample, with similar numbers across tissue types.

Starting from 500 ng of total RNA, TCR beta cDNA was produced with a primer in the constant region. For TCR beta, libraries were produced by three nested multiplex PCR rounds using slightly modified ARM-PCR. The study ran its first two PCR rounds for 9 to 10 cycles each, using TRBV1-TRBV30 forward primers and a C-beta reverse primer. MiXCR, applied by TCRdb to the multiplex PCR reads, yields one record per CDR3 protein. The sample has about 320,000 distinct CDR3 sequences; about 60% are singletons. To note about this clonotype: The antigen is undetermined. Given the absence of the conserved phenylalanine or tryptophan at the CDR3 end, a read error is likely.

The CDR3 is 15 amino acids. V gave up 4 bases and J gave up 1 base, with 10 bases separating them. Germline V gene sequence: CDR1 MNHNY, CDR2 SVGAGI (reference sequence). General study results and limits: Tumor-adjacent and tumor-blood pairs showed less overlap than tumor region pairs. Tumor top-250-clone fraction significantly exceeded that of blood (p = 0.039).

Extraction also yielded germline DNA, while blood RNA was obtained from unsorted whole blood. The chain is built from TRBV6-6 and TRBJ2-2; tentatively, D is TRBD2 (5 bases). What was sequenced was peripheral blood. The TCR was taken from a middle-aged man with primary liver carcinoma and hepatitis B virus infection. CDR3 coding DNA: TGTGCCAGCAGTTCTTGGACTGAGAACACCGGGGAGCTGTTTCTT. Its translation is CASSSWTENTGELFL.